The present T cell receptor beta chain was sequenced within a study of T cell responses to AZD1222 COVID-19 vaccine. Here immunoSEQ multiplex PCR was the method, and the copy in TCRdb shows in-frame clones only, minus some. The table records some 84,000 clones, about 83% of them present only once. Whole-study results and caveats: Donors skewed white British and female; clonal diversity was possibly underestimated. It was only after the peak T cell response that any repertoires were sampled. Unmutated variant regions are reportedly the target of nearly half of TCRs that are spike-specific.

The V and J ends lost 6 bases and 8 bases, in that order; junction bases with no gene match: 12. The CDR3 totals 16 residues. Germline lookup yields CDR1 MDHEN and CDR2 SYDVKM. As to this clone: Antigen specificity is unknown.

Specimen: peripheral blood, collected 28 days after the second AZD1222 dose. This sequence joins TRBV28 and TRBJ1-4; 10 bases are shared with TRBD1. The clonotype comes from an adult who received the AZD1222 COVID-19 vaccine. The CDR3 reads CASSSWMGTGDEKLFF. The DNA of the CDR3 is TGTGCCAGCAGCTCTTGGATGGGGACAGGGGACGAAAAACTGTTTTTT.